The 17 T cell receptor beta chains reported below all come from one sample, sequenced in a study of a mutant IDH1 vaccine in newly diagnosed glioma. TCRdb's copy holds only in-frame clones and misses some; the assay was immunoSEQ multiplex PCR. This table holds about 92,000 clones, about 80% found once. The time point is: baseline, week 1 (first vaccination visit). Regarding treatment: pre-vaccination baseline after standard-of-care therapy. Here the sequenced sample was PBMCs, taken from a glioma patient treated with radiotherapy, temozolomide or both. Receptor source: a man aged 40-49 years with glioma.

The chain employs TRBV19 and TRBJ2-5; D is ambiguous. Trimming removed 5 bases from V and 7 bases from J, with 14 bases in between. CDR3 length: 13 amino acids. Germline V gene sequence: CDR1 LNHDA, CDR2 SQIVND (reference sequence). The CDR3 spells CASSLDPTGTQYF. The CDR3 DNA sequence: TGTGCCAGTAGTCTTGATCCCACCGGGACCCAGTACTTC. The entire variable domain, with the rest obtained from reference TRBV19 and TRBJ2-5, is as follows: DGGITQSPKYLFRKEGQNVTLSCEQNLNHDAMYWYRQDPGQGLRLIYYSQIVNDFQKGDIAEGYSVSREKKESFPLTVTSAQKNPTAFYLCASSLDPTGTQYFGPGTRLLVL.

The chain couples TRBV5-1 to TRBJ2-3; D ambiguous. The CDR3 contains 15 residues. Deletions cut 5 bases from V and 4 bases from J, with 17 bases between. CDR1 is SGHRS, CDR2 YFSETQ, per germline. DNA of the CDR3: TGCGCCAGCAGTTACAGACCTAAGACCCCAGATACGCAGTATTTT. Its protein product is CASSYRPKTPDTQYF.

This chain joins TRBV5-1 and TRBJ2-7; tentative D call: TRBD1 (6 bases). In germline, CDR1 is SGHRS, CDR2 YFSETQ. The ends were cut back, 7 bases at V and 2 bases at J, with 13 bases in the middle. The CDR3 has 13 amino acids. The CDR3 DNA reads as TGCGCCAGCTACCCGGACAGACCCTACGAGCAGTACTTC. Its protein is CASYPDRPYEQYF. Full variable domain (outside the CDR3, taken from reference TRBV5-1 and TRBJ2-7): KAGVTQTPRYLIKTRGQQVTLSCSPISGHRSVSWYQQTPGQGLQFLFEYFSETQRNKGNFPGRFSGRQFSNSRSEMNVSTLELGDSALYLCASYPDRPYEQYFGPGTRLTVT.

The CDR3 coding sequence is TGTGCCAGCAGTTATCATCGACAGGCCAGCTATGGCTACACCTTC. It translates to CASSYHRQASYGYTF. J is TRBJ1-2 and V is TRBV6-5; maybe TRBD1 (6 bases). V was shortened by 3 bases and J by 4 bases, with 15 bases between the two germline ends. CDR1 MNHEY and CDR2 SVGAGI come from the germline V gene. The CDR3 consists of 15 residues.

V is TRBV18 and J is TRBJ2-2; D is ambiguous. V lost 7 bases to trimming and J lost 5 bases, with 11 bases between them. The germline V gene encodes CDR1 KGHSH and CDR2 LQKENI. The CDR3 is made up of 13 amino acids. The CDR3 DNA follows: TGTGCCAGCTATTCTTACAAGACCGGGGAGCTGTTTTTT. Encoded protein: CASYSYKTGELFF. Looking up the rest from reference TRBV18 and TRBJ2-2 gives the full variable domain: NAGVMQNPRHLVRRRGQEARLRCSPMKGHSHVYWYRQLPEEGLKFMVYLQKENIIDESGMPKERFSAEFPKEGPSILRIQQVVRGDSAAYFCASYSYKTGELFFGEGSRLTVL.

V gene TRBV6-1 combines with J gene TRBJ2-4; D is ambiguous. Germline values: CDR1 MNHNS, CDR2 SASEGT. This CDR3 is 14 amino acids long. V lost 2 bases, J lost 2 bases, and 7 bases lay in between. The CDR3 sequence: CASSELGSKNIQYF. CDR3 nucleotide sequence: TGTGCCAGCAGTGAACTCGGGTCCAAAAACATTCAGTACTTC.

The chain combines TRBV2 with TRBJ2-2; 13 bases align to TRBD2. Germline loops: CDR1 SNHLY, CDR2 FYNNEI. The trim removed 9 bases at V and 5 bases at J, leaving 3 bases unmatched. The CDR3 contains 14 residues. The chain's CDR3 is CASGLAGVTGELFF. CDR3 nucleotides: TGTGCCAGTGGACTAGCGGGGGTAACCGGGGAGCTGTTTTTT.

V and J are TRBV4-3 and TRBJ2-6; possible D gene TRBD2, 5 bases. Trimming stripped 0 bases from V and 2 bases from J, with 8 bases between. The CDR3 consists of 16 residues. From germline, CDR1 is LGHNA and CDR2 YSLEER. Written as DNA, the CDR3 is TGCGCCAGCAGCCAAGATCCGGGGACTGGGGCCAACGTCCTGACTTTC. This translates into CASSQDPGTGANVLTF.

This clone was observed a handful of times. The J gene is TRBJ2-7, the V gene TRBV6-1, with a weak D call TRBD1 (6 bases). The CDR3 totals 15 residues. Between the trimmed V and J ends, which lost 2 bases and 3 bases, there was a span of 14 bases. Germline loops: CDR1 MNHNS, CDR2 SASEGT. The CDR3 is CASSERSGESYEQYF. In DNA form, the CDR3 reads TGTGCCAGCAGTGAAAGGTCAGGGGAGAGCTACGAGCAGTACTTC.

J is TRBJ1-3 and V is TRBV5-1; D gene unclear. The CDR3 runs 16 residues. The ends were cut back, 0 bases at V and 5 bases at J, with 15 bases in the middle. In germline, CDR1 is SGHRS, CDR2 YFSETQ. The CDR3 DNA is TGCGCCAGCAGCTTGGCCGAGACCGCGCCTCGAAACACCATATATTTT. Protein product: CASSLAETAPRNTIYF.

CDR3 residues: CASTNGDRVSSPLHF. Written as DNA, the CDR3 is TGTGCCAGCACAAACGGGGACAGGGTTTCGTCACCCCTCCACTTT. J is TRBJ1-6 and V is TRBV6-6; the match to TRBD1 covers 9 bases. CDR3 length equals 15 residues. Germline CDR1 reads MNHNY; CDR2 reads SVGAGI (reference sequence). After removal of 7 bases from V and 10 bases from J, the junction contained 11 bases not matched to a gene.

The table lists this clone with a few counts. The chain has TRBV2 and TRBJ1-1; D gene uncertain. Between the trimmed V and J ends, which lost 5 bases and 2 bases, there was a span of 9 bases. Germline V lookup: CDR1 SNHLY, CDR2 FYNNEI. The length of the CDR3 is 13 residues. The CDR3 DNA reads as TGTGCCAGCAGTCCGGGAGGAAACACTGAAGCTTTCTTT. Amino acid sequence: CASSPGGNTEAFF.

J is TRBJ2-3 and V is TRBV10-1, with D perhaps TRBD1 or TRBD2 (7 bases each). The CDR3 length is 13 residues. V was pared by 6 bases and J by 6 bases, with 13 bases between. CDR1 and CDR2 from the germline V gene are WNHNN and SYGVQD (reference sequence). DNA of the CDR3: TGCGCCAGCAGGCCAGGGGGGGCGGATACGCAGTATTTT. Protein: CASRPGGADTQYF.

This clone was seen a single time. The V call is TRBV23-1, the J call TRBJ2-3; TRBD1 matches 9 bases. TRBV23-1 qualifies as an ORF whose function is uncertain. The CDR3 contains 18 residues. V lost 1 base, J lost 2 bases, and 10 bases stayed unmatched. In nucleotides, the CDR3 is TGCGCCAGCAGTCAATGTTTCTACAGGGGGCGGGACACAGATACGCAGTATTTT. Protein: CASSQCFYRGRDTDTQYF.

The J gene is TRBJ1-2, the V gene TRBV6-4; the D gene is possibly TRBD1 (6 bases). Germline loops: CDR1 MRHNA, CDR2 SNTAGT. Trimming shortened V by 3 bases and J by 4 bases, and 15 bases separated the two germline ends. This CDR3 has 15 amino acids. The CDR3 DNA reads TGTGCCAGCAGTGAACTCGGGGGCGCAGGCTATGGCTACACCTTC. Its protein product is CASSELGGAGYGYTF.

J is TRBJ1-4 and V is TRBV4-3, with D tentatively TRBD1 (6 bases). Germline lookup yields CDR1 LGHNA and CDR2 YSLEER. Trimming left V 1 base short and J 2 bases short, with 11 bases between. The CDR3 has 16 amino acids. CDR3 sequence: CASSQVPGGTNEKLFF. As DNA, the CDR3 is TGCGCCAGCAGCCAAGTTCCCGGGGGCACTAATGAAAAACTGTTTTTT.

The chain carries TRBV30 and TRBJ2-7, with 8 bases aligning to TRBD1. The CDR3 is 15 amino acids. Trimming cost V 2 bases and J 2 bases; bases outside gene matches: 8. Germline CDR1 is GTSNPN and CDR2 is SVGIG (reference sequence). In DNA, the CDR3 is TGTGCCTGGAGTTCTCGCAGGGGGCTGACCTACGAGCAGTACTTC. Residues: CAWSSRRGLTYEQYF.